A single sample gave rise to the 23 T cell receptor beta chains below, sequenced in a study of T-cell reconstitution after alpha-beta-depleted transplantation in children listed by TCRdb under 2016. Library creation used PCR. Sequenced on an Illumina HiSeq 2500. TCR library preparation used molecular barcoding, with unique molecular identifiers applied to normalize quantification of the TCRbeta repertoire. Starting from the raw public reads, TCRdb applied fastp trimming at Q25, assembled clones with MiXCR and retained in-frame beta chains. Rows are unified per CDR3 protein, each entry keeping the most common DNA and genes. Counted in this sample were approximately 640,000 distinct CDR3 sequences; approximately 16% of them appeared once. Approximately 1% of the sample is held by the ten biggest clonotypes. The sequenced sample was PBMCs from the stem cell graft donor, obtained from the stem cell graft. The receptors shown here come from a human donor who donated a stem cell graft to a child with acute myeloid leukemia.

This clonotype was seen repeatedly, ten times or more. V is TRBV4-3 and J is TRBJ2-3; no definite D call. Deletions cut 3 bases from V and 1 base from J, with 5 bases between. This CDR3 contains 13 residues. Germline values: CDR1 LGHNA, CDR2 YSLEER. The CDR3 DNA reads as TGCGCCAGCAGCCAGGCGGGCACAGATACGCAGTATTTT. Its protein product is CASSQAGTDTQYF.

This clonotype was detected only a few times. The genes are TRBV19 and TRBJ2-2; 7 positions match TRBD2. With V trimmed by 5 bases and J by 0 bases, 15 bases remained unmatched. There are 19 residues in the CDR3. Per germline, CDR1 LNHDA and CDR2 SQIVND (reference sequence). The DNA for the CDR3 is TGTGCCAGTAGTCTCCGGGGGATGGGGGGGACCACGAACACCGGGGAGCTGTTTTTT. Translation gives CASSLRGMGGTTNTGELFF.

DNA for the CDR3: TGCAGTGCTAGAGAGTGGGACATCTACAATGAGCAGTTCTTC. Protein sequence: CSAREWDIYNEQFF. The genes are TRBV20-1 and TRBJ2-1; weak D call: TRBD1 (6 bases). There are 14 residues in the CDR3. Trimming removed 0 bases at V and 3 bases at J, with 9 bases between. Per the germline V gene, CDR1 is DFQATT and CDR2 is SNEGSKA (reference sequence).

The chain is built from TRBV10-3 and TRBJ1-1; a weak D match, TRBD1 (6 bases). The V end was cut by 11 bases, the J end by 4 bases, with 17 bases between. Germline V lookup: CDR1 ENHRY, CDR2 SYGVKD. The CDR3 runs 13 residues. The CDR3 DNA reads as TGTGCCGCGGGGGGGGCGAAACTCACTGAAGCTTTCTTT. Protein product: CAAGGAKLTEAFF.

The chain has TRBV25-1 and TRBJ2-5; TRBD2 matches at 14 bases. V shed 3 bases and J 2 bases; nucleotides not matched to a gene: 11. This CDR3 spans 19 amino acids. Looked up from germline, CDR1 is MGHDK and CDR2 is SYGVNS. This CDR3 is CASSEGTFGTSGGQETQYF. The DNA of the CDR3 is TGTGCCAGCAGTGAGGGAACATTCGGGACTAGCGGGGGACAAGAGACCCAGTACTTC. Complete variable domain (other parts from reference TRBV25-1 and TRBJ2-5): EADIYQTPRYLVIGTGKKITLECSQTMGHDKMYWYQQDPGMELHLIHYSYGVNSTEKGDLSSESTVSRIRTEHFPLTLESARPSHTSQYLCASSEGTFGTSGGQETQYFGPGTRLLVL.

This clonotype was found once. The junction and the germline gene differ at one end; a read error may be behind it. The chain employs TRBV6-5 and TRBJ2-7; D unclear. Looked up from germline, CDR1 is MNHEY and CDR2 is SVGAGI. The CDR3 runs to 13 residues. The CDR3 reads CDSSYLGSEEQYF. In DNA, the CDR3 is TGTGACAGCAGTTACTTGGGGTCCGAGGAGCAGTACTTC.

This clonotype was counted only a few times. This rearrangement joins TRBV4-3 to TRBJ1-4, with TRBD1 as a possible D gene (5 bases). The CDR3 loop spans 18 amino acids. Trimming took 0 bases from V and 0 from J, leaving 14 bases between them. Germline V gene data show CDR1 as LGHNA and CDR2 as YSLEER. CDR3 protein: CASSQEGVHDATNEKLFF. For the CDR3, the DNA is TGCGCCAGCAGCCAAGAAGGGGTACACGATGCAACTAATGAAAAACTGTTTTTT.

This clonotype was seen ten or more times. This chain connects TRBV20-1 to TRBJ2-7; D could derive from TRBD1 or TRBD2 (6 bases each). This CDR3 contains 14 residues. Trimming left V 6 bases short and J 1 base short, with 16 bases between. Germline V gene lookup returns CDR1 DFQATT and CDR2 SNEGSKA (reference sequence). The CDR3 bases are TGCAGTGCCGCGGGACACCAGGAATCCTACGAGCAGTACTTC. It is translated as CSAAGHQESYEQYF.

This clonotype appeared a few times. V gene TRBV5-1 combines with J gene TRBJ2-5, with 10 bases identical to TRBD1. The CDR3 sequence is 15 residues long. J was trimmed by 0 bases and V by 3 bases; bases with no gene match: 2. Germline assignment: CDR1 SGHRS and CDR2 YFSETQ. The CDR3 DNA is TGCGCCAGCAGCTGGGGACAGGGGAACCAAGAGACCCAGTACTTC. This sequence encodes CASSWGQGNQETQYF. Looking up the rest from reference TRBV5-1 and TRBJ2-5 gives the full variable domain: KAGVTQTPRYLIKTRGQQVTLSCSPISGHRSVSWYQQTPGQGLQFLFEYFSETQRNKGNFPGRFSGRQFSNSRSEMNVSTLELGDSALYLCASSWGQGNQETQYFGPGTRLLVL.

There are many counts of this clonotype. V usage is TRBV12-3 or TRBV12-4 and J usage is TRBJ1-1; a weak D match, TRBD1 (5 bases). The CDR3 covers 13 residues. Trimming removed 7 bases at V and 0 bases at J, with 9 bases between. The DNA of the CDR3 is TGTGCCAGCAACCTGGGACTGAACACTGAAGCTTTCTTT. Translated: CASNLGLNTEAFF.

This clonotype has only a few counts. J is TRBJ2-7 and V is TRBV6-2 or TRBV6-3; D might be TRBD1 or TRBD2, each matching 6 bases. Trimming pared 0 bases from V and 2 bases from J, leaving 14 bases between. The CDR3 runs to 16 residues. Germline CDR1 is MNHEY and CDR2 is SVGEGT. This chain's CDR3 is CASSYSRGAVTYEQYF. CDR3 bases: TGTGCCAGCAGTTACTCGAGGGGGGCCGTGACCTACGAGCAGTACTTC.

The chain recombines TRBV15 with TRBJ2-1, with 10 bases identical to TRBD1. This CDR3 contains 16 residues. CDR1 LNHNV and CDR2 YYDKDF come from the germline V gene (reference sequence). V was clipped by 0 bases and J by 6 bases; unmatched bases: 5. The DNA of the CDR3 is TGTGCCACCAGCAGAGAAGGGCGGGACAGGGGCAATGAGCAGTTCTTC. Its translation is CATSREGRDRGNEQFF.

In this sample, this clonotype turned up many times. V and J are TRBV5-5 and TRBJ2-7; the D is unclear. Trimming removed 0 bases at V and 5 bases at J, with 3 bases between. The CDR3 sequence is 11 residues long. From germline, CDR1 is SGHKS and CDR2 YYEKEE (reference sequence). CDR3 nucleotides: TGTGCCAGCAGCTTGGAAGACGAGCAGTACTTC. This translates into CASSLEDEQYF.

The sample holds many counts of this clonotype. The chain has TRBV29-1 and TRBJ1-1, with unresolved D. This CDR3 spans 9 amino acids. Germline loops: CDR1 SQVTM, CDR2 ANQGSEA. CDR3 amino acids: CTDHTEAFF. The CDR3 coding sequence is TGCACGGACCACACTGAAGCTTTCTTT.

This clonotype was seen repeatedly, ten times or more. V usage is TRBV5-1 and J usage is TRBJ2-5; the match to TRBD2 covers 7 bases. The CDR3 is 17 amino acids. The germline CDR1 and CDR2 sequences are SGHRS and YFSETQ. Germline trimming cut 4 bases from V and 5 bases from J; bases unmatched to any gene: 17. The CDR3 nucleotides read TGCGCCAGCAGCCCGACGGGAAAAGCGGGGAAGGGTGAGACCCAGTACTTC. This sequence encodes CASSPTGKAGKGETQYF.

DNA of the CDR3: TGTGCCAGCGCGGGGGAGGGGGTTTCCTACAATGAGCAGTTCTTC. Amino acids: CASAGEGVSYNEQFF. The V and J genes are TRBV5-6 and TRBJ2-1; D might be TRBD2 (7 bases). Germline loops: CDR1 SGHDT, CDR2 YYEEEE. The CDR3 covers 15 residues. V lost 7 bases and J 1 base, leaving 15 bases between the germline ends.

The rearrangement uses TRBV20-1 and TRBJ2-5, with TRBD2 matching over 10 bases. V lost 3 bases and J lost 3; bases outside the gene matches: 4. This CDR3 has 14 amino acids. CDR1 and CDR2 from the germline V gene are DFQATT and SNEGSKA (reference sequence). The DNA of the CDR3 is TGCAGTGCTAGGATTAGCGGGGGGAAAGAGACCCAGTACTTC. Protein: CSARISGGKETQYF.

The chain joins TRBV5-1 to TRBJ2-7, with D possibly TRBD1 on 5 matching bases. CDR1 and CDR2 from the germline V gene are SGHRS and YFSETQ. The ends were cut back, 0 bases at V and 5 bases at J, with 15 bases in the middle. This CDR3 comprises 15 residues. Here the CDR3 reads CASSLESQVKDEQYV. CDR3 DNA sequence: TGCGCCAGCAGCTTGGAGTCACAGGTAAAGGACGAGCAGTACGTC.

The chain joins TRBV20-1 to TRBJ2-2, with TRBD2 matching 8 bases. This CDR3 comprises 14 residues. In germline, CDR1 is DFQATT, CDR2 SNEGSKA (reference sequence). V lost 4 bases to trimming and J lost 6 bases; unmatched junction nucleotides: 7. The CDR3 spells CSAIGPAGAGELFF. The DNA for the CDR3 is TGCAGTGCTATAGGCCCAGCGGGAGCCGGGGAGCTGTTTTTT.

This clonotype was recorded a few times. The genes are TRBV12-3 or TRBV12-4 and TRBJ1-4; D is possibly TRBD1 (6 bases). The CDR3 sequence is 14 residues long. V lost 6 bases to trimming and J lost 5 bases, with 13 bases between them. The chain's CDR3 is CASSQDRKNEKLFF. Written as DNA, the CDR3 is TGTGCCAGCAGCCAAGACAGGAAGAATGAAAAACTGTTTTTT.

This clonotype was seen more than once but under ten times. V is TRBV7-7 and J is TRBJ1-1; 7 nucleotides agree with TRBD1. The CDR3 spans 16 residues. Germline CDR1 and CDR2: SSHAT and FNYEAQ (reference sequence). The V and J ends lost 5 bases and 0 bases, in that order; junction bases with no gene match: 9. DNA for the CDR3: TGTGCCAGCAGCGATCAGGGGGTTAAAATGAACACTGAAGCTTTCTTT. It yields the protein CASSDQGVKMNTEAFF. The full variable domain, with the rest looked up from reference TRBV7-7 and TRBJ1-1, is GAGVSQSPRYKVTKRGQDVTLRCDPISSHATLYWYQQALGQGPEFLTYFNYEAQPDKSGLPSDRFSAERPEGSISTLTIQRTEQRDSAMYRCASSDQGVKMNTEAFFGQGTRLTVV.

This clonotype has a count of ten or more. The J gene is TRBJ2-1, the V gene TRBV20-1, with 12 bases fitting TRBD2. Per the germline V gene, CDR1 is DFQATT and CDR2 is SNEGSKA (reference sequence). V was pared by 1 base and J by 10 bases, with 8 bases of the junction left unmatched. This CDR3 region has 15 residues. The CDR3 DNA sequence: TGCAGTGCTAGAGTCGCTAGCGGGGGGGCTGGGGAGCAGTTCTTC. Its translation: CSARVASGGAGEQFF.

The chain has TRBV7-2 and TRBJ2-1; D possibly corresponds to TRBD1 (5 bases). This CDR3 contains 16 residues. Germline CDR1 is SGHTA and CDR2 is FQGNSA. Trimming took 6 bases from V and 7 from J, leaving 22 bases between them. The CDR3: CASSLGALVVFNEQFF. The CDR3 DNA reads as TGTGCCAGCAGTCTAGGGGCCCTGGTAGTCTTTAATGAGCAGTTCTTC.